The 22 T cell receptor beta chains below all came from one sample that was sequenced in a study of cytomegalovirus exposure and HLA in healthy donors. In the PCR, 60 Vbeta and 13 Jbeta primers were used. Here immunoSEQ multiplex PCR was the method, and the copy in TCRdb shows in-frame clones only, minus some. The sample has 250,000 to 350,000 clones; about 80% are singletons. The sequencing input was PBMCs. These receptors came from a girl aged 2-10 years in good health and CMV-seronegative.

The chain has TRBV4-1 and TRBJ2-7; D is unclear. The V gene's germline CDR1 is MGHRA and CDR2 YSYEKL. Deletions cut 1 base from V and 4 bases from J, with 23 bases between. This CDR3 has 18 residues. In nucleotides, the CDR3 is TGCGCCAGCAGCCAAGTATGGCGAGGCCAATCAAAGAGTTACGAGCAGTACTTC. This sequence encodes CASSQVWRGQSKSYEQYF.

The rearrangement joins TRBV6-6 to TRBJ1-3, with unresolved D. Trimming shortened V by 4 bases and J by 0 bases, and 10 bases separated the two germline ends. Looked up from germline, CDR1 is MNHNY and CDR2 is SVGAGI (reference sequence). The CDR3 is 15 amino acids. The CDR3 DNA reads as TGTGCCAGCAGTTCCGGCGGGCGCTCTGGAAACACCATATATTTT. Amino acids: CASSSGGRSGNTIYF.

This clone is a singleton in its sample. This sequence joins TRBV25-1 and TRBJ1-1, with D uncertain. The CDR3 sequence is 13 residues long. CDR1 and CDR2 (germline): MGHDK, SYGVNS. Trimming stripped 6 bases from V and 4 bases from J, with 12 bases between. CDR3 sequence (DNA): TGTGCCAGCAGACTTGGCCGGGGCACTGAAGCTTTCTTT. Protein sequence: CASRLGRGTEAFF.

The rearrangement links TRBV19 to TRBJ2-2, with D tentatively TRBD2 (6 bases). The ends were cut back, 5 bases at V and 3 bases at J, with 16 bases in the middle. This CDR3 has 16 amino acids. Germline lookup yields CDR1 LNHDA and CDR2 SQIVND (reference sequence). Written as DNA, the CDR3 is TGTGCCAGTAGTCCTCTCCGGGGGAGCTACACCGGGGAGCTGTTTTTT. It is translated as CASSPLRGSYTGELFF.

The chain has TRBV30 and TRBJ2-7; tentatively, D is TRBD2 (5 bases). Trimming shortened V by 3 bases and J by 0 bases, and 6 bases separated the two germline ends. Germline V gene lookup returns CDR1 GTSNPN and CDR2 SVGIG (reference sequence). This CDR3 region has 12 residues. Written as DNA, the CDR3 is TGTGCCTGGAGGGACTCCTCCTACGAGCAGTACTTC. Its translation is CAWRDSSYEQYF.

The chain recombines TRBV29-1 with TRBJ1-2; 8 nucleotides agree with TRBD1. Losses at the gene ends were 1 base for V and 4 bases for J; bases not matched to a gene: 8. CDR1 and CDR2 from the germline V gene are SQVTM and ANQGSEA. This CDR3 comprises 15 residues. The CDR3 spells CSVEGGGQGSYGYTF. The CDR3 region has the DNA TGCAGCGTTGAAGGGGGTGGACAGGGATCCTATGGCTACACCTTC.

CDR3 coding DNA: TGTGCCAGCAGTACCGGACAGGGGATCTCCTACGAGCAGTACTTC. Protein: CASSTGQGISYEQYF. V and J are TRBV2 and TRBJ2-7; 9 bases align to TRBD1. Unmatched junction bases numbered 5, after V lost 5 bases and J lost 0 bases. CDR1 and CDR2 (germline): SNHLY, FYNNEI. CDR3 length equals 15 residues.

CDR3 loop: CASSFGVGTGEETQYF. CDR3 DNA sequence: TGTGCCAGCAGCTTCGGGGTGGGGACAGGGGAAGAGACCCAGTACTTC. The J gene is TRBJ2-5, the V gene TRBV7-4; 10 nucleotides align to TRBD1. CDR1 is SGHVT, CDR2 SQSDAQ, per germline. The CDR3 loop spans 16 amino acids. V lost 3 bases to trimming and J lost 3 bases; unmatched junction nucleotides: 7.

This clone was observed a handful of times. The chain joins TRBV30 to TRBJ1-5; TRBD1 might be the D (5 bases). V was trimmed by 4 bases and J by 9 bases, leaving 13 bases between them. CDR1 is GTSNPN and CDR2 is SVGIG in the germline V gene (reference sequence). The CDR3 sequence is 12 residues long. CDR3 sequence: CAWTNPGGPQHF. In DNA, the CDR3 is TGTGCCTGGACCAACCCGGGGGGGCCCCAGCATTTT.

The chain combines TRBV27 with TRBJ1-2, with TRBD1 identical over 8 bases. The CDR3 contains 13 residues. Germline V gene sequence: CDR1 MNHEY, CDR2 SMNVEV (reference sequence). Trimming at V came to 6 bases and at J to 2 bases, leaving 2 bases not matched to a gene. The DNA for the CDR3 is TGTGCCAGCAGCCGACAGGGGAACTATGGCTACACCTTC. Translation gives CASSRQGNYGYTF.

The gene calls are TRBV29-1 and TRBJ2-7, with TRBD1 matching over 11 bases. The CDR3 contains 14 residues. Germline-derived CDR1 and CDR2 are SQVTM and ANQGSEA. After removal of 2 bases from V and 3 bases from J, the junction contained 3 bases not matched to a gene. The CDR3 loop reads CSVEKGQGGYEQYF. CDR3 in DNA: TGCAGCGTTGAAAAGGGACAGGGGGGCTACGAGCAGTACTTC.

The chain joins TRBV5-1 to TRBJ2-7, with TRBD1 matching over 9 bases. The junction had 11 bases not matched to a gene; V was cut back by 7 bases and J by 6 bases. CDR3 size: 14 residues. From germline, CDR1 is SGHRS and CDR2 YFSETQ. The CDR3 spells CASSRGDRVAEQYF. CDR3 nucleotide sequence: TGCGCCAGCTCCCGCGGGGACAGGGTGGCCGAGCAGTACTTC.

This chain links TRBV28 with TRBJ2-2, with D possibly being TRBD1 (5 bases). The CDR3 contains 16 residues. V lost 2 bases and J lost 6, with 16 bases in between. Germline CDR1 reads MDHEN; CDR2 reads SYDVKM. The CDR3 loop reads CASSLKTQGASGELFF. CDR3 DNA: TGTGCCAGCAGTTTAAAAACGCAGGGTGCGTCCGGGGAGCTGTTTTTT. The whole variable domain, remainder taken from reference TRBV28 and TRBJ2-2, is DVKVTQSSRYLVKRTGEKVFLECVQDMDHENMFWYRQDPGLGLRLIYFSYDVKMKEKGDIPEGYSVSREKKERFSLILESASTNQTSMYLCASSLKTQGASGELFFGEGSRLTVL.

This chain links TRBV9 with TRBJ2-7; 10 bases line up with TRBD1. The CDR3 is made up of 15 amino acids. Germline V CDR1 and CDR2: SGDLS, YYNGEE. The ends lost 4 bases at V and 6 bases at J; junction bases unmatched: 10. The CDR3 loop is CASSITGTGAAEQYF. The DNA for the CDR3 is TGTGCCAGCAGCATAACCGGGACAGGGGCAGCCGAGCAGTACTTC.

V gene TRBV19 combines with J gene TRBJ2-7, with D perhaps TRBD1 (5 bases). The CDR3 contains 13 residues. V dropped 7 bases and J dropped 4 bases, with 14 bases sitting between them. CDR1 and CDR2 from the germline V gene are LNHDA and SQIVND (reference sequence). CDR3 DNA: TGTGCCAGTACCCCGGACAACACTTACGAGCAGTACTTC. Its protein is CASTPDNTYEQYF.

The V call is TRBV7-8, the J call TRBJ2-5; 9 bases are shared with TRBD1. The germline gives CDR1 SGHVS, CDR2 FQNEAQ. CDR3 length: 16 residues. V lost 2 bases to trimming and J lost 5 bases; unmatched junction nucleotides: 9. DNA of the CDR3: TGTGCCAGCAGCTTACACAAGGGACAGGGAAGGGAGACCCAGTACTTC. Amino acid sequence: CASSLHKGQGRETQYF.

In its sample, this clone was seen a few times. The chain uses TRBV4-2 and TRBJ2-1; TRBD2 matches 14 bases. The CDR3 is 16 residues long. With V trimmed by 4 bases and J by 8 bases, 7 bases remained unmatched. Germline CDR1 reads LGHNA; CDR2 reads YNFKEQ. CDR3 sequence reads: CASSPLGTSGGDEQFF. The CDR3 coding sequence is TGTGCCAGCAGCCCCTTAGGGACTAGCGGGGGTGATGAGCAGTTCTTC.

CDR3 region: CASSFSGGRYQETQYF. CDR3 DNA sequence: TGTGCCAGCAGCTTTAGCGGGGGGCGTTACCAAGAGACCCAGTACTTC. The rearrangement uses TRBV5-6 and TRBJ2-5, with TRBD2 matching 10 bases. Trimming at V came to 2 bases and at J to 0 bases, leaving 4 bases not matched to a gene. The germline CDR1 and CDR2 sequences are SGHDT and YYEEEE. The CDR3 is 16 residues long.

V usage is TRBV4-1 and J usage is TRBJ2-3, with D unresolved. The length of the CDR3 is 15 residues. CDR1 and CDR2 from the germline V gene are MGHRA and YSYEKL. V was pared by 1 base and J by 2 bases, with 10 bases between. The CDR3 region is CASSQVGDNTDTQYF. The DNA for the CDR3 is TGCGCCAGCAGCCAAGTGGGCGACAACACAGATACGCAGTATTTT.

The V call is TRBV18, the J call TRBJ2-1, with TRBD1 as a possible D gene (6 bases). Germline V gives CDR1 KGHSH, CDR2 LQKENI. V shed 8 bases and J shed 8 bases, with 13 bases lying between them. The CDR3 extends over 12 amino acids. The chain's CDR3 is CASRQGWHEQFF. CDR3 in DNA: TGTGCCAGCCGGCAGGGGTGGCATGAGCAGTTCTTC.

The chain uses TRBV18 and TRBJ1-1; D not resolved. The V gene lost 0 bases and the J gene lost 8 bases, with 10 bases spanning the gap. Per the germline V gene, CDR1 is KGHSH and CDR2 is LQKENI. CDR3 size: 13 residues. CDR3 amino acids: CASSPPADREAFF. CDR3 sequence (DNA): TGTGCCAGCTCACCACCGGCAGATCGAGAAGCTTTCTTT.

The J gene is TRBJ2-3, the V gene TRBV6-4, with 10 bases lining up with TRBD2. Germline trimming cut 3 bases from V and 3 bases from J; bases unmatched to any gene: 6. The germline V gene encodes CDR1 MRHNA and CDR2 SNTAGT. This CDR3 contains 16 residues. The CDR3 DNA is TGTGCCAGCAGTGATGCCAGCGGGGGGGCTACAGATACGCAGTATTTT. It is translated as CASSDASGGATDTQYF.